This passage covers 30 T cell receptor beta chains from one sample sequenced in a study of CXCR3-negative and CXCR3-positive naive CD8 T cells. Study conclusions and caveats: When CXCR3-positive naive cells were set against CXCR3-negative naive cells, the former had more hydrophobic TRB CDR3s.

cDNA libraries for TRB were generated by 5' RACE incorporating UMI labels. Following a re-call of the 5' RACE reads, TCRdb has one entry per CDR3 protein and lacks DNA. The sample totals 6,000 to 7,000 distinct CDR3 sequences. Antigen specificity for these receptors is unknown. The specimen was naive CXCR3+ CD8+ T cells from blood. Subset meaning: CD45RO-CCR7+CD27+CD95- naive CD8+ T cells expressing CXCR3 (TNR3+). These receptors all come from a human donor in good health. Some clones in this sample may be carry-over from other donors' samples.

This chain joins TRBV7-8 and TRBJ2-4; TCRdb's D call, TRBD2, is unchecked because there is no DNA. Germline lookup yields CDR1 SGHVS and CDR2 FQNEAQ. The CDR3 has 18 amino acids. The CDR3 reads CASSLARASGSAKNIQYF.

CDR3 sequence reads: CASSPQTVNTEAFF. The chain employs TRBV19 and TRBJ1-1; TCRdb names TRBD1, which stays unverified in the absence of DNA. CDR1 and CDR2 (germline): LNHDA, SQIVND (reference sequence). CDR3 size: 14 residues.

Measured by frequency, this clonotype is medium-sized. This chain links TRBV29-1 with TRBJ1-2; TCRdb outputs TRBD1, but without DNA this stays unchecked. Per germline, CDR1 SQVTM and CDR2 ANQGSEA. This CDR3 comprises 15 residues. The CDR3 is CSVGRDRGTFYGYTF. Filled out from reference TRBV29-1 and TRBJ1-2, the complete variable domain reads SAVISQKPSRDICQRGTSLTIQCQVDSQVTMMFWYRQQPGQSLTLIATANQGSEATYESGFVIDKFPISRPNLTFSTLTVSNMSPEDSSIYLCSVGRDRGTFYGYTFGSGTRLTVV.

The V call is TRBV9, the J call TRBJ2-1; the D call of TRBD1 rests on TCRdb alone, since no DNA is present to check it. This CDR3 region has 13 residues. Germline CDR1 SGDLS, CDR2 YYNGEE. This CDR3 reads CASSGTGTNEQFF.

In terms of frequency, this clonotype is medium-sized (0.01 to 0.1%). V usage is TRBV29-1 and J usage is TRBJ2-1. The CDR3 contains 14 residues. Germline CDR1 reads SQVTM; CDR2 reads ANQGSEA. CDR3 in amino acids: CSVESPDAYNEQFF.

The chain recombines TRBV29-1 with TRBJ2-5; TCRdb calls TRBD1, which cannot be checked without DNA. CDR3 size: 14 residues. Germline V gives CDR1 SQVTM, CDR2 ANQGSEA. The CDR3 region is CSVESRGRQETQYF.

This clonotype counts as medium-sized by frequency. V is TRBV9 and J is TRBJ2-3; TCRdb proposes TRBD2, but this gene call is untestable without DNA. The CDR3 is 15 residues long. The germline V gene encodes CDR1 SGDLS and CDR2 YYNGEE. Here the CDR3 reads CASSAPAGVIDTQYF.

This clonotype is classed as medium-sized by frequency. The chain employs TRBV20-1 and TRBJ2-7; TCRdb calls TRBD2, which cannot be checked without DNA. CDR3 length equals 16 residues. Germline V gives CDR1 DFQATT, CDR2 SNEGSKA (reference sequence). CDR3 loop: CSASSSGSSDSYEQYF.

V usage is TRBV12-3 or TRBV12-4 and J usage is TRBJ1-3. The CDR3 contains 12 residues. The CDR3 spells CASSYTGNTIYF.

The chain's CDR3 is CSARDLVSYNEQFF. V is TRBV20-1 and J is TRBJ2-1. CDR3 length: 14 residues. CDR1 and CDR2 (germline): DFQATT, SNEGSKA (reference sequence).

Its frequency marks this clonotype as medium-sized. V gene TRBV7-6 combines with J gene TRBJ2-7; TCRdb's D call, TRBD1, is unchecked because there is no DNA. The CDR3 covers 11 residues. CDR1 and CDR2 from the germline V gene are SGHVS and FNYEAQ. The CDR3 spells CASSGPGEQYF.

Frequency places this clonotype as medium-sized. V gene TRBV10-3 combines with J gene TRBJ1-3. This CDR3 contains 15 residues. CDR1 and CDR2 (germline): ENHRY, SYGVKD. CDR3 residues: CAISESSSVRNTIYF.

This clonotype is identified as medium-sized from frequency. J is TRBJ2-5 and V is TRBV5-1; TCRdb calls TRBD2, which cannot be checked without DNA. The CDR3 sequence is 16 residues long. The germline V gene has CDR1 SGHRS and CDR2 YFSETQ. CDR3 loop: CASRPGLADLQETQYF.

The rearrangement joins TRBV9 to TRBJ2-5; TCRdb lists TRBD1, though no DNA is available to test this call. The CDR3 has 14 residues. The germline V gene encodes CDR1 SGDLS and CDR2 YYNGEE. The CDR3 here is CASSVAGQLGTQYF. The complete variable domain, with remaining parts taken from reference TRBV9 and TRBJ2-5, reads DSGVTQTPKHLITATGQRVTLRCSPRSGDLSVYWYQQSLDQGLQFLIQYYNGEERAKGNILERFSAQQFPDLHSELNLSSLELGDSALYFCASSVAGQLGTQYFGPGTRLLVL.

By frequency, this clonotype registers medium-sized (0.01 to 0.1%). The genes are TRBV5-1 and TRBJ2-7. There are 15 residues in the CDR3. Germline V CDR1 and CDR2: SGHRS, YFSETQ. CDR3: CASSFSGTSAHEQYF.

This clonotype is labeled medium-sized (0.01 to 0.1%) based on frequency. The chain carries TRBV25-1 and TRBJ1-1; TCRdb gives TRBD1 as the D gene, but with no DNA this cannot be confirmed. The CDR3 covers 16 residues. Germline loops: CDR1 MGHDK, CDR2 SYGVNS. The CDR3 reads CASSARRTPSTPEAFF.

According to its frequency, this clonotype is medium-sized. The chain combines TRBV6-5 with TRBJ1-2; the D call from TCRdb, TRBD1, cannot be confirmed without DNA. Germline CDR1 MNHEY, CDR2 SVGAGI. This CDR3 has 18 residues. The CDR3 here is CASSYSNPDRGPNYGYTF.

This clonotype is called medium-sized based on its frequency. This chain's CDR3 is CSVRQGGSEQYF. This rearrangement joins TRBV29-1 to TRBJ2-7; the D call of TRBD1 rests on TCRdb alone, since no DNA is present to check it. Germline V gene data show CDR1 as SQVTM and CDR2 as ANQGSEA. The CDR3 totals 12 residues.

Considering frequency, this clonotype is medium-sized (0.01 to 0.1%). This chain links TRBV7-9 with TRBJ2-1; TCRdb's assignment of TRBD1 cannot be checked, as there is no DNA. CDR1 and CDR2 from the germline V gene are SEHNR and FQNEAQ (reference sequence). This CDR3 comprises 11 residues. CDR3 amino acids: CASSIAGTEIF.

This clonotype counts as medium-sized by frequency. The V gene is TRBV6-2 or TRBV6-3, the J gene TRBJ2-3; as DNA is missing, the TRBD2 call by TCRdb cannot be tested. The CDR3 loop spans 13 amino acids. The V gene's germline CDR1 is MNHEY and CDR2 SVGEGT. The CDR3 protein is CASSWLRADTQYF.

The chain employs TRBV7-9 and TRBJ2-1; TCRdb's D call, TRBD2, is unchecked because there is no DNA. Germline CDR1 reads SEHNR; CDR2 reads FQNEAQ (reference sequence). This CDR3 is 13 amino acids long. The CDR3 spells CASSHPKRAEQFF.

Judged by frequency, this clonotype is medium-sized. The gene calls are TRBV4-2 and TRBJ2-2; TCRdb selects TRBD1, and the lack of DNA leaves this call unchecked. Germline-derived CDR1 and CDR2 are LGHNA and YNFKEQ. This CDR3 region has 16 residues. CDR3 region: CASSQDAGGASGELFF.

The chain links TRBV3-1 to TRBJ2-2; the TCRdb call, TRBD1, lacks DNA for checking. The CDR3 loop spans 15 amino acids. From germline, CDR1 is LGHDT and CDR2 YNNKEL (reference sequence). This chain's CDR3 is CASSPLTGATGELFF.

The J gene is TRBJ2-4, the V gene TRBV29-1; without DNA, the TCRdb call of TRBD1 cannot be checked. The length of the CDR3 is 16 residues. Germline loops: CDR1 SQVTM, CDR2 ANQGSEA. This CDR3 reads CSVEAGPDKAKNIQYF. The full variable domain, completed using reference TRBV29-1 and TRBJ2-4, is SAVISQKPSRDICQRGTSLTIQCQVDSQVTMMFWYRQQPGQSLTLIATANQGSEATYESGFVIDKFPISRPNLTFSTLTVSNMSPEDSSIYLCSVEAGPDKAKNIQYFGAGTRLSVL.

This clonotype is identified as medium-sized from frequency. The chain's CDR3 is CASSSGTDQNIQYF. The chain is built from TRBV13 and TRBJ2-4; TCRdb's D call, TRBD1, is unchecked because there is no DNA. The germline gives CDR1 PRHDT, CDR2 FYEKMQ (reference sequence). This CDR3 comprises 14 residues.

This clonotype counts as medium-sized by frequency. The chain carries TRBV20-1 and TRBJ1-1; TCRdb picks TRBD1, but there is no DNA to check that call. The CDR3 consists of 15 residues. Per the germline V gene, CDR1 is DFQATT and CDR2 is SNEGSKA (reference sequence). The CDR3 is CSARGIEGGGPEAFF.

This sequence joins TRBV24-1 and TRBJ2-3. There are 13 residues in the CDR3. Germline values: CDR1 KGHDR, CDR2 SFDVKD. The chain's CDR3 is CATSDPETDTQYF.

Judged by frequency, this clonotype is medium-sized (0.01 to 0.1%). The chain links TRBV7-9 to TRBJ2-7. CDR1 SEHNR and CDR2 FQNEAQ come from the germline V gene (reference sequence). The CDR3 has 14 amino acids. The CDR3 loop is CASSSDGTSYEQYF.

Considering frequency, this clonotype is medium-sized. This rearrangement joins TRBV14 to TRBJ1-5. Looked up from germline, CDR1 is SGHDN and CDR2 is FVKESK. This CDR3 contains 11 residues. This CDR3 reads CASSPRQPQHF. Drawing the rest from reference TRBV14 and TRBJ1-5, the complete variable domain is EAGVTQFPSHSVIEKGQTVTLRCDPISGHDNLYWYRRVMGKEIKFLLHFVKESKQDESGMPNNRFLAERTGGTYSTLKVQPAELEDSGVYFCASSPRQPQHFGDGTRLSIL.

CDR3 amino acids: CSVELAGDYTDTQYF. The V gene is TRBV29-1, the J gene TRBJ2-3; the D call of TRBD2 rests on TCRdb alone, since no DNA is present to check it. Looked up from germline, CDR1 is SQVTM and CDR2 is ANQGSEA. This CDR3 has 15 amino acids.